Listed below are T cell receptor beta chains from one sample, sequenced in a study of post-analysis software for immune sequencing data. MiXCR, applied by TCRdb to the PCR reads, yields one record per CDR3 protein. Of about 820,000 distinct CDR3 sequences listed, about 50% were seen once; the top ten hold 4% to 5.5%. Sequences were obtained from blood. The source of these receptors is a girl aged 5-17 years with multiple sclerosis. Both conserved end residues are part of each CDR3. D genes are given only for firm matches. Size is stated for part of the rows, as once, few or many counts, or as a class when the clone is expanded.

NA	TRBJ2-7	NA	TRBV12-3/TRBV12-4	CASSLVGYEQDF	TGTGCCAGCAGTTTGGTAGGCTACGAGCAGGACTTC
NA	TRBJ2-7	NA	TRBV5-6	CASSLPGTYSYEQYF	TGTGCCAGCAGCTTACCCGGGACCTACTCCTACGAGCAGTACTTC
NA	TRBJ1-4	NA	TRBV4-1	CASSQGTAPTNEKLFF	TGCGCCAGCAGCCAAGGGACAGCTCCAACTAATGAAAAACTGTTTTTT
NA	TRBJ2-5	NA	TRBV29-1	CSVEEARNQETQYF	TGCAGCGTTGAAGAGGCCAGAAACCAAGAGACCCAGTACTTC
few	TRBJ2-6	NA	TRBV7-3	CASEQRAGANVLTF	TGTGCCAGCGAGCAAAGGGCTGGGGCCAACGTCCTGACTTTC
NA	TRBJ2-1	TRBD1	TRBV12-3/TRBV12-4	CASIRDSYNEQFF	TGTGCCAGCATTCGGGACAGCTACAATGAGCAGTTCTTC
NA	TRBJ1-1	NA	TRBV29-1	CSVLGAREAFF	TGCAGCGTGCTAGGAGCACGAGAAGCTTTCTTT
once	TRBJ2-5	TRBD2	TRBV5-1	CASSPRLAGTQETQYF	TGCGCCAGCAGCCCTCGCCTAGCGGGGACCCAAGAGACCCAGTACTTC
NA	TRBJ2-7	TRBD2	TRBV11-3	CASSLGSGLIYEQYF	TGTGCCAGCAGCTTAGGTAGCGGGCTAATCTACGAGCAGTACTTC
few	TRBJ2-3	NA	TRBV20-1	CSAREGLRTDTQYF	TGCAGTGCTAGGGAGGGGCTCCGCACAGATACGCAGTATTTT
NA	TRBJ2-5	TRBD1	TRBV20-1	CSAIGTGGLYEQYF	TGCAGTGCTATTGGGACAGGGGGTTTGTACGAACAGTACTTC
NA	TRBJ2-2	TRBD1	TRBV10-3	CAISEAGQGSGELFF	TGTGCCATCAGTGAGGCGGGACAGGGGTCCGGGGAGCTGTTTTTT
NA	TRBJ2-5	TRBD2	TRBV2	CARGLAGSEQYF	TGTGCCAGAGGACTAGCGGGTAGTGAGCAGTACTTC
NA	TRBJ2-5	NA	TRBV5-1	CASSLGVLSMKTQYF	TGCGCCAGCAGCTTGGGTGTACTCAGCATGAAGACCCAGTACTTC
NA	TRBJ1-4	TRBD1	TRBV12-3/TRBV12-4	CASSFTRQGQINEKLFF	TGTGCCAGCAGTTTCACTAGACAGGGTCAGATTAATGAAAAACTGTTTTTT
NA	TRBJ2-1	NA	TRBV5-4	CASSLDGARTSDEQFF	TGTGCCAGCAGCCTGGACGGAGCCCGAACCTCCGATGAGCAGTTCTTC
NA	TRBJ2-7	NA	TRBV7-3	CASSSLFYEQYF	TGTGCCAGCAGCTCACTCTTCTACGAGCAGTACTTC
NA	TRBJ2-1	TRBD2	TRBV6-5	CASSYAEGLSREQFF	TGTGCCAGCAGTTACGCGGAGGGACTAAGTAGGGAGCAGTTCTTC
NA	TRBJ2-3	TRBD2	TRBV10-3	CAIKIGTSASDTQYF	TGTGCCATCAAAATTGGGACTAGCGCCTCAGATACGCAGTATTTT
NA	TRBJ1-2	NA	TRBV6-5	CASRNDPTSNYGYTF	TGTGCCAGCAGAAACGATCCCACCTCTAACTATGGCTACACCTTC
NA	TRBJ2-7	TRBD2	TRBV29-1	CSVGGGIYEQYF	TGCAGCGTTGGCGGGGGGATCTACGAGCAGTACTTC
NA	TRBJ2-2	NA	TRBV3-1	CASSQDLGHVGTGELFF	TGTGCCAGCAGCCAAGATCTGGGGCACGTAGGCACCGGGGAGCTGTTTTTT
NA	TRBJ2-1	NA	TRBV7-3	CASSLTTGANEQFF	TGTGCCAGCAGCTTAACGACAGGAGCCAATGAGCAGTTCTTC
few	TRBJ2-4	NA	TRBV5-6	CASSFRDIENIQYF	TGTGCCAGCAGCTTCCGGGACATTGAAAACATTCAGTACTTC
NA	TRBJ2-1	TRBD1	TRBV29-1	CSAGRQGRGNEQFF	TGCAGCGCGGGGAGACAGGGCCGGGGCAATGAGCAGTTCTTC
NA	TRBJ2-7	NA	TRBV20-1	CSARDRTAEQYF	TGCAGTGCTAGAGATCGGACTGCCGAGCAGTACTTC
NA	TRBJ2-7	TRBD2	TRBV3-1	CASSQTLAAAQYF	TGTGCCAGCAGCCAAACCCTAGCGGCCGCGCAGTACTTC
few	TRBJ2-2	TRBD1	TRBV10-3	CATRTGSAGELFF	TGTGCCACCCGGACAGGGTCGGCCGGGGAGCTGTTTTTT
few	TRBJ2-4	TRBD1	TRBV10-2	CAILSGTEKNIQYF	TGCGCCATCCTCTCCGGGACAGAAAAAAACATTCAGTACTTC
NA	TRBJ2-5	NA	TRBV12-3/TRBV12-4	CASSFRADDRETQYF	TGTGCCAGCAGTTTTAGGGCGGACGATCGGGAGACCCAGTACTTC
few	TRBJ2-1	TRBD1	TRBV4-1	CASSQDPTGWNEQFF	TGCGCCAGCAGCCAAGACCCGACAGGGTGGAATGAGCAGTTCTTC
NA	TRBJ2-7	NA	TRBV11-2	CASSAQPLLFPYEQYF	TGTGCCAGCAGCGCCCAGCCCCTTCTGTTCCCCTACGAGCAGTACTTC
NA	TRBJ1-3	NA	TRBV14	CASSQDMGNSGNTIYF	TGTGCCAGCAGCCAAGATATGGGAAACTCTGGAAACACCATATATTTT
many	TRBJ2-5	NA	TRBV6-1	CASSARARETQYF	TGTGCCAGCAGTGCTCGAGCGAGGGAGACCCAGTACTTC
NA	TRBJ2-7	NA	TRBV29-1	CSVRDNYEQYF	TGCAGCGTTCGGGACAATTACGAGCAGTACTTC
few	TRBJ2-5	NA	TRBV6-6	CASSYDGFQETQYF	TGTGCCAGCAGTTACGACGGTTTCCAAGAGACCCAGTACTTC
NA	TRBJ2-7	NA	TRBV9	CASSPEGRHGEQYF	TGTGCCAGCAGCCCAGAGGGGCGGCACGGCGAGCAGTACTTC
NA	TRBJ1-4	NA	TRBV20-1	CSARDAGEKLFF	TGCAGCGCTCGGGATGCTGGGGAAAAACTGTTTTTT
NA	TRBJ2-1	NA	TRBV7-9	CASSAWYRDNEQFF	TGTGCCAGCAGCGCGTGGTACAGGGACAATGAGCAGTTCTTC
NA	TRBJ2-3	NA	TRBV20-1	CSARDLSRGDTQYF	TGCAGTGCTAGAGATCTTAGCCGCGGAGATACGCAGTATTTT
NA	TRBJ2-7	TRBD2	TRBV27	CASTIIAGGPYEQYF	TGTGCCAGCACTATAATAGCGGGAGGGCCCTACGAGCAGTACTTC
NA	TRBJ2-4	NA	TRBV28	CASSTPLKNIQYF	TGTGCCAGCAGTACGCCCCTCAAAAACATTCAGTACTTC
few	TRBJ2-1	NA	TRBV7-8	CASSLITGPGEQFF	TGTGCCAGCAGCTTAATAACAGGGCCGGGTGAGCAGTTCTTC
many	TRBJ2-1	NA	TRBV18	CASSPAGSSYNEQFF	TGTGCCAGCTCACCGGCGGGGAGCTCCTACAATGAGCAGTTCTTC
few	TRBJ1-2	TRBD1	TRBV9	CASSERQGGNYGYTF	TGTGCCAGCAGCGAGCGACAGGGAGGGAACTATGGCTACACCTTC
few	TRBJ2-3	TRBD2	TRBV15	CATRGDYTDTQYF	TGTGCCACCCGTGGGGACTACACAGATACGCAGTATTTT
NA	TRBJ2-3	NA	TRBV7-2	CAIRIGAMQDTQYF	TGTGCCATCAGGATAGGGGCCATGCAGGATACGCAGTATTTT
NA	TRBJ2-3	TRBD2	TRBV20-1	CSARVLRGGQTDTQYF	TGCAGTGCTAGAGTTTTGCGGGGGGGCCAGACAGATACGCAGTATTTT
NA	TRBJ2-7	TRBD2	TRBV20-1	CSARPPGRGGTYEQYF	TGCAGTGCTAGACCGCCCGGGCGCGGGGGGACCTACGAGCAGTACTTC